There are a few counts of the clone carrying this TCR beta chain. Its cognate antigen is unknown. This sample was taken from a study of T-cell reconstitution after alpha-beta-depleted transplantation in children. Study-level results: Some patients showed high day-60 TCRbeta diversity, which derived from surviving recipient T cells and thymic progenitors. Newly generated T cells supplied most T-cell counts and diversity one year post-transplant.

The V segment lost 1 base and the J segment 5 bases; nucleotides outside the gene matches: 4. From germline, CDR1 is SQVTM and CDR2 ANQGSEA. The CDR3 runs 14 residues. The TCRbeta library incorporated unique molecular identifiers. TCRdb passed the PCR reads through MiXCR, listing each CDR3 protein once. The repertoire has approximately 230,000 distinct CDR3 sequences, roughly 25% of them found once; the top ten carry about 5%. The chain has TRBV29-1 and TRBJ2-1; 8 nucleotides line up with TRBD1. Sequenced material: PBMCs, mostly from graft donor cells, taken 360 days after TCRalphabeta/CD19-depleted stem cell transplant. This sequence originates from a female patient between 2 and 15 years old who had a stem cell transplant for congenital amegakaryocytic thrombocytopenia, so the T cells may come from the graft donor. Written as DNA, the CDR3 is TGCAGCGTTGAAGGACAGGGGTGGCACAATGAGCAGTTCTTC. This encodes CSVEGQGWHNEQFF.